The 32 T cell receptor beta chains listed next were all sequenced from one sample in a study of cytomegalovirus exposure and HLA in healthy donors. It was with 60 Vbeta and 13 Jbeta primers that the PCR ran. Here immunoSEQ multiplex PCR was the method, and the copy in TCRdb shows in-frame clones only, minus some. The repertoire holds about 88,000 clones, approximately 90% seen once, with roughly 2.3% in the top ten. The source material was PBMCs. The receptors here all came from a man aged 18 to 29 in good health and CMV-seronegative.

The DNA of the CDR3 is TGTGCCAGCAGTTTGGGCAGGGTACCGTGCGAGCAGTTCTTC. Translating it yields CASSLGRVPCEQFF. The chain carries TRBV28 and TRBJ2-1, with D maybe TRBD1 (5 bases). This CDR3 has 14 amino acids. V was shortened by 3 bases and J by 10 bases, with 16 bases between the two germline ends. Germline V gene data show CDR1 as MDHEN and CDR2 as SYDVKM.

With respect to this clone: Other DNA variants within this sample encode the same CDR3. The genes are TRBV9 and TRBJ1-1; D call uncertain. Trimming shortened V by 0 bases and J by 0 bases, and 6 bases separated the two germline ends. Germline CDR1 SGDLS, CDR2 YYNGEE. The CDR3 contains 14 residues. CDR3 DNA: TGTGCCAGCAGCGTAGGGGGAGTGAACACTGAAGCTTTCTTT. This codes for CASSVGGVNTEAFF.

This chain links TRBV19 with TRBJ2-6; D is ambiguous. Deletions cut 4 bases from V and 0 bases from J, with 4 bases between. Per the germline V gene, CDR1 is LNHDA and CDR2 is SQIVND (reference sequence). The CDR3 contains 14 residues. CDR3 bases: TGTGCCAGTAGTAGCGACTCTGGGGCCAACGTCCTGACTTTC. Translating it yields CASSSDSGANVLTF.

The V and J genes are TRBV7-9 and TRBJ2-3; 7 bases are a match to TRBD1. After removal of 3 bases from V and 3 bases from J, the junction contained 12 bases not matched to a gene. Germline loops: CDR1 SEHNR, CDR2 FQNEAQ (reference sequence). This CDR3 has 17 residues. Here the CDR3 reads CASSLGFDRAFTDTQYF. CDR3 coding DNA: TGTGCCAGCAGCTTGGGCTTTGACAGGGCTTTTACAGATACGCAGTATTTT.

The chain carries TRBV10-1 and TRBJ1-2; TRBD1 agrees at 9 bases. Per germline, CDR1 WNHNN and CDR2 SYGVQD (reference sequence). The CDR3 has 18 residues. The V gene end was trimmed by 8 bases and the J gene end by 10 bases; junction bases not matched to a gene: 26. This CDR3 reads CASDLPGQGPRDIKIYTF. The CDR3, as DNA: TGCGCCAGCGATTTGCCGGGACAGGGACCGAGGGACATTAAAATCTACACCTTC.

The rearrangement uses TRBV7-2 and TRBJ2-6; maybe TRBD2 (7 bases). Germline values: CDR1 SGHTA, CDR2 FQGNSA. CDR3 length: 18 residues. V was cut by 5 bases and J by 4 bases, with 21 bases left in between. The chain's CDR3 is CASSPSGRGALGANVLTF. The CDR3, as DNA: TGTGCCAGCAGCCCCTCCGGTCGGGGGGCGCTCGGGGCCAACGTCCTGACTTTC.

This clone was seen only once. V usage is TRBV7-8 and J usage is TRBJ2-6; 7 nucleotides agree with TRBD2. The junction had 7 bases not matched to a gene; V was cut back by 2 bases and J by 0 bases. Germline assignment: CDR1 SGHVS and CDR2 FQNEAQ. The CDR3 totals 18 residues. The CDR3 sequence is CASSLFPGGISGANVLTF. CDR3 bases: TGTGCCAGCAGCTTATTCCCCGGGGGGATCTCTGGGGCCAACGTCCTGACTTTC.

In this sample, this clone turned up a few times. V is TRBV5-1 and J is TRBJ1-1; 7 nucleotides agree with TRBD1. The CDR3 has 17 residues. With V trimmed by 0 bases and J by 1 base, 9 bases remained unmatched. CDR1 and CDR2 (germline): SGHRS, YFSETQ. The chain's CDR3 is CASSLVLTGTANTEAFF. Here the CDR3 DNA reads TGCGCCAGCAGCTTGGTGCTCACCGGGACAGCGAACACTGAAGCTTTCTTT.

The chain uses TRBV14 and TRBJ2-7, with a weak D call TRBD1 (7 bases). V shed 4 bases and J shed 2 bases, with 18 bases lying between them. The germline CDR1 and CDR2 sequences are SGHDN and FVKESK. This CDR3 contains 16 residues. The CDR3 loop is CASSPGVDRFTYEQYF. The CDR3 nucleotides are TGTGCCAGCAGCCCGGGAGTGGACAGGTTTACCTACGAGCAGTACTTC.

CDR3 residues: CASSFNVRGLDGYTF. In nucleotides, the CDR3 is TGTGCCAGCAGCTTTAACGTCCGAGGGCTGGATGGCTACACCTTC. The chain couples TRBV5-5 to TRBJ1-2; D ambiguous. V was cut by 2 bases and J by 6 bases, with 17 bases left in between. The CDR3 sequence is 15 residues long. Germline-derived CDR1 and CDR2 are SGHKS and YYEKEE (reference sequence). Complete variable domain (other parts from reference TRBV5-5 and TRBJ1-2): DAGVTQSPTHLIKTRGQQVTLRCSPISGHKSVSWYQQVLGQGPQFIFQYYEKEERGRGNFPDRFSARQFPNYSSELNVNALLLGDSALYLCASSFNVRGLDGYTFGSGTRLTVV.

V gene TRBV11-2 combines with J gene TRBJ2-1, with 7 positions matching TRBD2. Germline loops: CDR1 SGHAT, CDR2 FQNNGV. V dropped 8 bases and J dropped 8; count of bases not matched to a gene: 12. The length of the CDR3 is 14 residues. As DNA, the CDR3 is TGTGCCAGCCGCAGCGTAAGGGGAGGGGATGAGCAGTTCTTC. This encodes CASRSVRGGDEQFF.

The rearrangement links TRBV28 to TRBJ1-1, with 7 bases lining up with TRBD1. The CDR3 runs 14 residues. The germline gives CDR1 MDHEN, CDR2 SYDVKM. Trimming took 6 bases from V and 2 from J; bases not matched to a gene: 6. The CDR3 here is CASSRQGLNTEAFF. DNA of the CDR3: TGTGCCAGCAGCAGACAGGGCCTCAACACTGAAGCTTTCTTT.

V and J are TRBV30 and TRBJ1-2, with D possibly being TRBD1 (6 bases). This CDR3 spans 11 amino acids. V lost 8 bases and J 4 bases, leaving 11 bases between the germline ends. CDR1 GTSNPN and CDR2 SVGIG come from the germline V gene (reference sequence). CDR3 coding DNA: TGTGCCGGACGACAGGCCTATGGCTACACCTTC. It is translated as CAGRQAYGYTF.

The rearrangement links TRBV4-3 to TRBJ2-7; 11 bases match TRBD1. This CDR3 region has 15 residues. The germline V gene encodes CDR1 LGHNA and CDR2 YSLEER. The V segment lost 4 bases and the J segment 2 bases; nucleotides outside the gene matches: 4. CDR3 bases: TGCGCCAGCAGCCGCGGGACAGGGGGAACCTACGAGCAGTACTTC. Translated: CASSRGTGGTYEQYF.

The chain combines TRBV5-1 with TRBJ1-6; D not certain. V shed 5 bases and J shed 7 bases, with 22 bases lying between them. Germline lookup yields CDR1 SGHRS and CDR2 YFSETQ. The CDR3 sequence is 17 residues long. In nucleotides, the CDR3 is TGCGCCAGCAGGGAAACCCCGTCAGCGCGGGCAAATTCACCCCTCCACTTT. It yields the protein CASRETPSARANSPLHF.

In this sample, this clone turned up a few times. The chain employs TRBV27 and TRBJ2-3; 10 positions match TRBD2. V was clipped by 5 bases and J by 4 bases; unmatched bases: 15. The length of the CDR3 is 18 residues. Per the germline V gene, CDR1 is MNHEY and CDR2 is SMNVEV (reference sequence). CDR3 nucleotides: TGTGCCAGCAGTCCCCCATTCCCAAGCGGGAGGGAATCAGATACGCAGTATTTT. Its translation is CASSPPFPSGRESDTQYF.

The chain is built from TRBV4-3 and TRBJ2-1; possibly TRBD2 for D (6 bases). V lost 5 bases to trimming and J lost 9 bases, with 17 bases between them. The CDR3 is 14 residues long. CDR1 is LGHNA and CDR2 is YSLEER in the germline V gene. The CDR3 loop is CASSNGLNSGEQFF. The CDR3 DNA is TGCGCCAGCAGCAACGGACTAAATTCGGGTGAGCAGTTCTTC.

The chain recombines TRBV11-1 with TRBJ2-2, with D perhaps matching TRBD2 (5 bases). CDR1 is SGHAT, CDR2 FQDESV, per germline (reference sequence). Trimming cost V 5 bases and J 6 bases, with 22 bases left between them. The CDR3 sequence is 17 residues long. The CDR3 here is CASSDELGLLTAGELFF. The CDR3, as DNA: TGTGCCAGCAGCGACGAACTAGGATTACTAACAGCCGGGGAGCTGTTTTTT.

J is TRBJ2-2 and V is TRBV7-9; D is possibly TRBD2 (5 bases). The CDR3 runs to 13 residues. Trimming took off 1 base at V and 5 bases at J, with 5 bases between the two ends. Germline lookup yields CDR1 SEHNR and CDR2 FQNEAQ (reference sequence). In DNA form, the CDR3 reads TGTGCCAGCAGCTTAGGAGGGACCGGGGAGCTGTTTTTT. It yields the protein CASSLGGTGELFF.

The DNA for the CDR3 is TGTGCCATCACTATTCCCACGGAGCAGTTCTTC. Residues: CAITIPTEQFF. The chain carries TRBV6-1 and TRBJ2-1; D unresolved. In germline, CDR1 is MNHNS, CDR2 SASEGT. V shed 10 bases and J shed 10 bases, with 14 bases lying between them. The CDR3 covers 11 residues.

The V gene is TRBV7-6, the J gene TRBJ1-2, with D perhaps TRBD1 (5 bases). In germline, CDR1 is SGHVS, CDR2 FNYEAQ. The CDR3 spans 13 residues. Trimming took off 2 bases at V and 4 bases at J, with 8 bases between the two ends. In DNA, the CDR3 is TGTGCCAGCAGCTTAACAGGCCTCTATGGCTACACCTTC. Translated, it gives CASSLTGLYGYTF.

The chain combines TRBV7-8 with TRBJ2-1; D is perhaps TRBD2 (6 bases). Germline V gene sequence: CDR1 SGHVS, CDR2 FQNEAQ. V lost 2 bases, J lost 9 bases, and 11 bases lay in between. The CDR3 runs 13 residues. In nucleotides, the CDR3 is TGTGCCAGCAGCTTAAGGGAGGAGGGTGAGCAGTTCTTC. Encoded protein: CASSLREEGEQFF.

This chain uses TRBV7-2 with TRBJ2-1, with TRBD2 matching over 8 bases. Germline loops: CDR1 SGHTA, CDR2 FQGNSA. V lost 6 bases, J lost 6 bases, and 13 bases stayed unmatched. CDR3 length equals 16 residues. The CDR3 DNA is TGTGCCAGCAGTTTTTACCCTCGGGGGGGGCGCAATGAGCAGTTCTTC. Encoded protein: CASSFYPRGGRNEQFF.

The chain uses TRBV27 and TRBJ2-5, with 12 bases that match TRBD2. The CDR3 contains 16 residues. CDR1 MNHEY and CDR2 SMNVEV come from the germline V gene (reference sequence). V lost 2 bases, J lost 5 bases, and 6 bases stayed unmatched. Here the CDR3 DNA reads TGTGCCAGCAGTTTAATACTAGCGGGAGGACGGGAGACCCAGTACTTC. This gives the protein CASSLILAGGRETQYF.

Concerning this clone itself: Within the sample, other DNA sequences also encode this same CDR3. The rearrangement joins TRBV7-3 to TRBJ2-3; D perhaps matches TRBD2 (6 bases). The CDR3 has 13 amino acids. Looked up from germline, CDR1 is SGHTA and CDR2 is FQGTGA. Trimming pared 6 bases from V and 4 bases from J, leaving 11 bases between. The CDR3 protein is CASSPTGADTQYF. For the CDR3, the DNA is TGTGCCAGCAGTCCGACGGGAGCAGATACGCAGTATTTT. Supplemented by reference TRBV7-3 and TRBJ2-3, the full variable domain reads GAGVSQTPSNKVTEKGKYVELRCDPISGHTALYWYRQSLGQGPEFLIYFQGTGAADDSGLPNDRFFAVRPEGSVSTLKIQRTERGDSAVYLCASSPTGADTQYFGPGTRLTVL.

This clone was seen once. This chain uses TRBV27 with TRBJ2-7; D possibly corresponds to TRBD1 (5 bases). The CDR3 is 15 residues long. V was cut by 2 bases and J by 2 bases, with 13 bases left in between. CDR1 and CDR2 (germline): MNHEY, SMNVEV (reference sequence). The CDR3 here is CASSLAPGLPYEQYF. For the CDR3, the DNA is TGTGCCAGCAGTTTAGCGCCAGGGTTACCCTACGAGCAGTACTTC.

The V and J genes are TRBV30 and TRBJ1-1; D perhaps matches TRBD1 (5 bases). Deletions cut 0 bases from V and 5 bases from J, with 10 bases between. Looked up from germline, CDR1 is GTSNPN and CDR2 is SVGIG (reference sequence). CDR3 size: 13 residues. CDR3 sequence reads: CAWSVRGDTEAFF. The CDR3 nucleotides read TGTGCCTGGAGTGTTCGGGGGGATACTGAAGCTTTCTTT.

The rearrangement joins TRBV11-1 to TRBJ2-1; 11 bases are shared with TRBD2. CDR3 size: 16 residues. The V gene end was trimmed by 1 base and the J gene end by 10 bases; junction bases not matched to a gene: 9. The germline V gene has CDR1 SGHAT and CDR2 FQDESV (reference sequence). CDR3 region: CASSLDRLAGGGEQFF. The DNA for the CDR3 is TGTGCCAGCAGCTTAGACCGGCTAGCGGGAGGAGGGGAGCAGTTCTTC.

The V and J genes are TRBV27 and TRBJ2-1; 8 positions agree with TRBD1. V trimming: 0 bases; J trimming: 9 bases; junction bases outside the gene matches: 7. Germline V gives CDR1 MNHEY, CDR2 SMNVEV (reference sequence). The CDR3 has 15 amino acids. CDR3 residues: CASSLSISGGSEQFF. In DNA, the CDR3 is TGTGCCAGCAGTTTATCGATCTCAGGGGGCTCTGAGCAGTTCTTC.

The chain carries TRBV6-5 and TRBJ2-1; the D gene is possibly TRBD2 (6 bases). V dropped 2 bases and J dropped 4 bases, with 9 bases sitting between them. Germline lookup yields CDR1 MNHEY and CDR2 SVGAGI. The CDR3 sequence is 14 residues long. The CDR3 bases are TGTGCCAGCAGTTACCGACGGGAGTACAATGAGCAGTTCTTC. As protein: CASSYRREYNEQFF.

The chain combines TRBV2 with TRBJ2-7; tentative D call: TRBD2 (6 bases). Germline V CDR1 and CDR2: SNHLY, FYNNEI. This CDR3 region has 13 residues. The V end lost 8 bases, the J end lost 2 bases, and 13 bases lay between the germline ends. CDR3 sequence (DNA): TGTGCCAGCTCCCGACTAGAAGCCTACGAGCAGTACTTC. It codes for CASSRLEAYEQYF.

This clone has just one count. The V gene is TRBV5-1, the J gene TRBJ2-1; possibly TRBD2 for D (6 bases). The CDR3 length is 13 residues. Trimming cost V 5 bases and J 9 bases, with 15 bases left between them. Germline V gives CDR1 SGHRS, CDR2 YFSETQ. Here the CDR3 reads CASREWEDGEQFF. The CDR3 coding sequence is TGCGCCAGCAGGGAGTGGGAGGATGGTGAGCAGTTCTTC.